Listed here is a single T cell receptor (beta chain). From the 5' RACE reads, TCRdb called clonotypes with MiXCR, one entry per CDR3 protein. The data show 250,000 to 350,000 distinct CDR3 sequences, around 19% seen once. These data come from a study of CD8 T cells in ankylosing spondylitis. The CDR3 has 16 amino acids. CDR1 and CDR2 from the germline V gene are MNHNS and SASEGT. V was cut by 4 bases and J by 2 bases, with 17 bases left in between. What was sequenced was blood, either unsorted or a sorted T cell fraction (not recorded which). This chain links TRBV6-1 with TRBJ1-1; D not certain. This TCR was recovered from a male donor with ankylosing spondylitis or in good health (not recorded which). CDR3 coding DNA: TGTGCCAGCAGTGGGACGGGCTGGGGATATAACACTGAAGCTTTCTTT. This encodes CASSGTGWGYNTEAFF.